Listed below are T cell receptor beta chains from one sample, sequenced in a study of T-cell reconstitution after alpha-beta-depleted transplantation in children. TCRdb independently ran MiXCR on the PCR reads; one entry per CDR3 protein. The repertoire consists of around 440,000 distinct CDR3 sequences, with roughly a tenth occurring once and the leading ten covering 2%. The material was PBMCs, obtained before TCRalphabeta/CD19-depleted stem cell transplant. These receptors originate from a child aged 2-15 years with inherited bone marrow failure, due to receive a stem cell transplant. Each CDR3 is given with its conserved first and last residue. Each record gives: D gene, clone size, J gene, CDR3 length, V gene, CDR3 protein, CDR3 DNA. A D gene is named only where the DNA matches it firmly. The size of a clone is reported for some rows only, either as once, few or many, or as a class for expanded clones.

NA many TRBJ2-2 14 TRBV12-3/TRBV12-4 CASSPLGRFGELFF TGTGCCAGCAGTCCCCTAGGGCGGTTCGGGGAGCTGTTTTTT
TRBD1 many TRBJ2-3 15 TRBV4-3 CASSRMDREGDTQYF TGCGCCAGCAGCCGGATGGACAGGGAAGGAGATACGCAGTATTTT
NA many TRBJ2-1 10 TRBV20-1 CSAFSVEQFF TGCAGTGCATTCTCGGTTGAGCAGTTCTTC
NA once TRBJ2-4 17 TRBV5-4 CASTNWGDVRTKNIQYF TGTGCCAGCACCAATTGGGGGGACGTTCGCACCAAAAACATTCAGTACTTC
NA many TRBJ1-2 13 TRBV10-3 CAISDLDSYGYTF TGTGCCATCAGTGACTTGGACAGCTATGGCTACACCTTC
NA many TRBJ2-5 13 TRBV7-2 CASAQGGQETQYF TGTGCCAGTGCCCAGGGGGGCCAAGAGACCCAGTACTTC
TRBD2 many TRBJ2-1 15 TRBV11-2 CASSLDSAGVLEQFF TGTGCCAGCAGCTTAGATTCAGCGGGAGTTCTTGAGCAGTTCTTC
NA many TRBJ2-3 14 TRBV6-5 CASSSMTGADTQYF TGTGCCAGCAGTTCCATGACCGGGGCCGATACGCAGTATTTT
NA many TRBJ2-2 15 TRBV5-6 CASSLGTLNTGELFF TGTGCCAGCAGCTTAGGGACTCTGAACACCGGGGAGCTGTTTTTT
TRBD1 few TRBJ1-1 14 TRBV6-2/TRBV6-3 CASRAGTENTEAFF TGTGCCAGCAGGGCCGGGACAGAGAACACTGAAGCTTTCTTT
NA NA TRBJ2-1 15 TRBV6-2/TRBV6-3 CASSYLGTHYNEQFF TGTGCCAGCAGTTACTTAGGGACTCATTACAATGAGCAGTTCTTC
TRBD2 few TRBJ2-5 15 TRBV20-1 CSARASGRDQETQYF TGCAGTGCTAGGGCTAGCGGGAGGGACCAAGAGACCCAGTACTTC
NA NA TRBJ2-1 14 TRBV20-1 CSARDFFSYNEQFF TGCAGTGCTAGAGACTTTTTCTCCTACAATGAGCAGTTCTTC
NA NA TRBJ1-6 13 TRBV27 CASSLLNNSPLHF TGTGCCAGCAGTTTATTAAATAATTCACCCCTCCACTTT
NA many TRBJ1-5 15 TRBV9 CASSAEGREDQPQHF TGTGCCAGCAGCGCAGAGGGTAGGGAAGATCAGCCCCAGCATTTT
NA many TRBJ1-2 13 TRBV7-2 CASSLPVGARYTF TGTGCCAGCAGCTTACCGGTTGGGGCCCGCTACACCTTC
NA once TRBJ2-5 14 TRBV6-2/TRBV6-3 CASSYLNQAETQYF TGTGCCAGCAGTTACCTCAACCAGGCAGAGACCCAGTACTTC